Below are 24 T cell receptor beta chains sequenced from a single sample in a study of blood T cells in healthy people across ages. For the second PCR, which ran for about 6 to 12 cycles, a sample-barcoded 5' primer and a J-beta primer mix were used. TCRdb called the 5' RACE reads again in MiXCR, with one record for every CDR3 protein. Counted here are about 1,400,000 distinct CDR3 sequences, approximately 40% occurring once; the ten biggest clones make up roughly 7.9%. Material: blood. All receptors come from a woman aged 18 to 35 in good health.

The rearrangement uses TRBV12-3 or TRBV12-4 and TRBJ2-1; a weak D match, TRBD1 (6 bases). The germline V and J ends were trimmed by 5 bases and 3 bases, with 14 bases remaining between them. The CDR3 has 15 amino acids. CDR3 DNA: TGTGCCAGCAGTAGGCAGGGGCCGCTCTACAATGAGCAGTTCTTC. Encoded protein: CASSRQGPLYNEQFF.

On this clonotype itself: The junction departs from germline at one end; a sequencing error may be responsible. The chain couples TRBV27 to TRBJ2-7; 9 bases are a match to TRBD1. In germline, CDR1 is MNHEY, CDR2 SMNVEV (reference sequence). The CDR3 contains 16 residues. In nucleotides, the CDR3 is TGTGCCTGCAGTTTATCTGGGACAGGGCGGTCCTACGAGCAGTACTTC. Protein: CACSLSGTGRSYEQYF.

This clonotype was picked up a small number of times. The rearrangement joins TRBV6-6 to TRBJ2-7; the D call may be TRBD1 or TRBD2 (6 bases each). Trimming took 2 bases from V and 5 from J, leaving 19 bases between them. The CDR3 is 16 amino acids. Germline V gene sequence: CDR1 MNHNY, CDR2 SVGAGI (reference sequence). The CDR3 sequence: CASSYGGGRGPHEQYF. The CDR3 DNA sequence: TGTGCCAGCAGTTACGGGGGCGGACGGGGGCCCCACGAGCAGTACTTC.

V gene TRBV28 combines with J gene TRBJ2-7, with a tentative D call TRBD1 (6 bases). The V and J ends lost 6 bases and 6 bases respectively, with 18 bases between them. The germline CDR1 and CDR2 sequences are MDHEN and SYDVKM. The CDR3 consists of 14 residues. CDR3 protein: CASSLSQGMAEQYF. The CDR3 nucleotides are TGTGCCAGCAGCCTATCACAGGGAATGGCCGAGCAGTACTTC.

The V and J genes are TRBV20-1 and TRBJ2-3; D is unresolved. V lost 6 bases to trimming and J lost 5 bases, with 9 bases between them. This CDR3 has 11 amino acids. CDR1 is DFQATT, CDR2 SNEGSKA, per germline (reference sequence). The CDR3 DNA reads as TGCAGTGCGCAGTCTGTAGATACGCAGTATTTT. Its translation: CSAQSVDTQYF.

This clonotype was counted between two and nine times. The chain employs TRBV2 and TRBJ1-2; TRBD1 agrees at 7 bases. V gave up 7 bases and J gave up 2 bases; unmatched junction bases: 4. Looked up from germline, CDR1 is SNHLY and CDR2 is FYNNEI. The CDR3 runs to 13 residues. CDR3 DNA sequence: TGTGCCAGCATTCAGGGGGACAACTATGGCTACACCTTC. It encodes CASIQGDNYGYTF.

The V gene is TRBV6-6, the J gene TRBJ2-5; perhaps TRBD2 as D (5 bases). The CDR3 length is 11 residues. V was cut by 5 bases and J by 6 bases, with 7 bases left in between. The germline V gene has CDR1 MNHNY and CDR2 SVGAGI (reference sequence). The CDR3 here is CASSAGKTQYF. CDR3 nucleotides: TGTGCCAGCAGTGCCGGGAAGACCCAGTACTTC.

This sequence joins TRBV28 and TRBJ1-1, with D hard to call. Germline V lookup: CDR1 MDHEN, CDR2 SYDVKM. The V gene lost 0 bases and the J gene lost 7 bases, with 3 bases spanning the gap. The length of the CDR3 is 11 residues. The CDR3 sequence is CASSLWGEAFF. The CDR3 DNA reads TGTGCCAGCAGTTTATGGGGTGAAGCTTTCTTT.

Only one count was recorded for this clonotype. This chain uses TRBV11-1 with TRBJ2-1; 15 bases map to TRBD2. Per germline, CDR1 SGHAT and CDR2 FQDESV (reference sequence). The ends lost 10 bases at V and 0 bases at J; junction bases unmatched: 10. The CDR3 is 18 amino acids. The CDR3 here is CATTPGLAGGFSYNEQFF. The CDR3 DNA sequence: TGTGCCACCACTCCGGGACTAGCGGGAGGATTCTCCTACAATGAGCAGTTCTTC.

Notes on this clonotype: This sequence may be a read error, since a much larger clone differs from it by one base. V is TRBV20-1 and J is TRBJ2-7, with D hard to call. The CDR3 spans 12 residues. The germline CDR1 and CDR2 sequences are DFQATT and SNEGSKA (reference sequence). CDR3 in DNA: TGCTGTGCTCATGACGGCTCCTACGAGCAGTACTTC. It codes for CCAHDGSYEQYF.

This rearrangement joins TRBV7-9 to TRBJ1-2; TRBD1 is a possible D gene (5 bases). CDR3 length: 15 amino acids. Germline values: CDR1 SEHNR, CDR2 FQNEAQ (reference sequence). V was shortened by 1 base and J by 3 bases, with 12 bases between the two germline ends. This chain's CDR3 is CASSLGSGDHYGYTF. The CDR3 bases are TGTGCCAGCAGCTTAGGATCGGGGGATCACTATGGCTACACCTTC.

This clonotype was counted a few times. This sequence joins TRBV6-5 and TRBJ1-2; the D is unclear. Trimming removed 7 bases from V and 4 bases from J, with 10 bases in between. The length of the CDR3 is 12 residues. Germline assignment: CDR1 MNHEY and CDR2 SVGAGI. For the CDR3, the DNA is TGTGCCAGCACCCCTTTGGGCTATGGCTACACCTTC. Amino acid sequence: CASTPLGYGYTF.

This chain connects TRBV7-3 to TRBJ2-2; D might be TRBD2 (5 bases). CDR3 size: 13 residues. Trimming pared 8 bases from V and 2 bases from J, leaving 9 bases between. From germline, CDR1 is SGHTA and CDR2 FQGTGA. CDR3 in amino acids: CASGLPNTGELFF. CDR3 in DNA: TGTGCCAGCGGACTTCCTAACACCGGGGAGCTGTTTTTT.

The chain's CDR3 is CSGVAGVGDTQYF. The CDR3 DNA reads as TGCAGCGGTGTAGCGGGAGTGGGAGATACGCAGTATTTT. The chain recombines TRBV29-1 with TRBJ2-3; TRBD2 matches 9 bases. The germline V gene encodes CDR1 SQVTM and CDR2 ANQGSEA. V shed 7 bases and J 5 bases; nucleotides not matched to a gene: 7. This CDR3 has 13 amino acids.

The chain has TRBV6-5 and TRBJ1-2, with D perhaps TRBD1 (6 bases). V lost 8 bases, J lost 4 bases, and 17 bases lay in between. The germline gives CDR1 MNHEY, CDR2 SVGAGI. The CDR3 length is 14 residues. In DNA form, the CDR3 reads TGTGCCAGCGGGGTCTCGACAGGTCCCTATGGCTACACCTTC. Translation gives CASGVSTGPYGYTF.

In regard to this clonotype: Germline and junction disagree at one end, which may indicate a read error. V gene TRBV6-2 or TRBV6-3 combines with J gene TRBJ2-1; tentative D call: TRBD2 (6 bases). The CDR3 sequence is 15 residues long. From germline, CDR1 is MNHEY and CDR2 SVGEGT. CDR3 nucleotides: TGCGCCAGCAGTAACCGGGAGCAAGCTACCCATGAGCAGTTCTTC. Amino acids: CASSNREQATHEQFF.

This clonotype appeared a few times. This chain links TRBV4-1 with TRBJ2-7; no clear D. This CDR3 comprises 12 residues. The germline gives CDR1 MGHRA, CDR2 YSYEKL. Trimming stripped 2 bases from V and 12 bases from J, with 14 bases between. The CDR3 DNA reads TGCGCCAGCAGCCAATCCGGCGGTAGCCCGTACTTC. This codes for CASSQSGGSPYF.

The chain is built from TRBV4-2 and TRBJ1-2; 9 nucleotides line up with TRBD1. From germline, CDR1 is LGHNA and CDR2 YNFKEQ. V was clipped by 1 base and J by 8 bases; unmatched bases: 5. The CDR3 contains 14 residues. CDR3 in DNA: TGTGCCAGCAGCCAAGTATACAGGGGGCAGGGCTACACCTTC. This sequence encodes CASSQVYRGQGYTF.

This clonotype was seen a few times. V gene TRBV20-1 combines with J gene TRBJ1-2; D is ambiguous. Germline loops: CDR1 DFQATT, CDR2 SNEGSKA (reference sequence). V was shortened by 4 bases and J by 2 bases, with 8 bases between the two germline ends. There are 12 residues in the CDR3. CDR3 sequence: CSAKKRNYGYTF. The CDR3 DNA reads as TGCAGTGCTAAGAAGAGGAACTATGGCTACACCTTC.

The gene calls are TRBV19 and TRBJ2-4, with 12 nucleotides matching TRBD2. Germline V gene sequence: CDR1 LNHDA, CDR2 SQIVND (reference sequence). The CDR3 has 18 amino acids. V shed 8 bases, J shed 3 bases, and the junction held 14 bases outside the gene matches. CDR3 DNA sequence: TGTGCCAGTGCATCCCCCGCTAGCGGGGGGGTGAACAAAAACATTCAGTACTTC. This sequence encodes CASASPASGGVNKNIQYF.

The chain employs TRBV3-1 and TRBJ1-1; D is uncertain. From germline, CDR1 is LGHDT and CDR2 YNNKEL (reference sequence). The CDR3 is made up of 15 amino acids. Trimming took off 1 base at V and 4 bases at J, with 13 bases between the two ends. CDR3 DNA sequence: TGTGCCAGCAGCCAAGCCGGGATTCGAGGCACTGAAGCTTTCTTT. It specifies CASSQAGIRGTEAFF.

This chain links TRBV2 with TRBJ2-7; 7 positions match TRBD1. The CDR3 totals 14 residues. CDR1 is SNHLY, CDR2 FYNNEI, per germline. Trimming at V came to 6 bases and at J to 0 bases, leaving 5 bases not matched to a gene. The CDR3 loop reads CASRTGKSSYEQYF. The CDR3 DNA sequence: TGTGCCAGCAGGACAGGGAAGAGCTCCTACGAGCAGTACTTC.

The chain couples TRBV12-3 or TRBV12-4 to TRBJ2-3; 9 positions match TRBD2. This CDR3 is built from 16 residues. After removal of 6 bases from V and 3 bases from J, the junction contained 10 bases not matched to a gene. CDR3 bases: TGTGCCAGCAGCATAACCTATAGCGGGAGAACAGATACGCAGTATTTT. This sequence encodes CASSITYSGRTDTQYF.

This rearrangement joins TRBV12-3 or TRBV12-4 to TRBJ1-5; 8 bases are shared with TRBD1. The ends lost 1 base at V and 7 bases at J; junction bases unmatched: 3. This CDR3 is built from 14 residues. The CDR3 DNA follows: TGTGCCAGCAGTTTAGGGACAGGGAAACAGCCCCAGCATTTT. It translates to CASSLGTGKQPQHF.